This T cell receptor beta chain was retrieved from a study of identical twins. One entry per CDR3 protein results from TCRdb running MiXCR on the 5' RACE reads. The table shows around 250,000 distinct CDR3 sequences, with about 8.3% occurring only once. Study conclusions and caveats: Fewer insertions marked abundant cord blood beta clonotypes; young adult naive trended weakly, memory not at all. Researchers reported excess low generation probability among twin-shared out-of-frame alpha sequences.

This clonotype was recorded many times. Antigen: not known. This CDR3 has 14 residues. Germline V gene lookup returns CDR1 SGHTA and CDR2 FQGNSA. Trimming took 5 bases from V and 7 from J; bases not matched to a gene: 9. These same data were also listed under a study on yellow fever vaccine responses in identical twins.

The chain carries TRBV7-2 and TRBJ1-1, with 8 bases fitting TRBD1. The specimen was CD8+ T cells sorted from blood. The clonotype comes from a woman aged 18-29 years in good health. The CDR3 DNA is TGTGCCAGCAGCACAGGACAGGGCCTAGGTGAAGCTTTCTTT. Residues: CASSTGQGLGEAFF.